A single TCR beta chain is shown here with its context. This entry is derived from a study of human versus mouse CDR3 diversity and MHC coevolution. This CDR3 is built from 12 residues. Per germline, CDR1 KGHSH and CDR2 LQKENI. V lost 3 bases and J 7 bases, leaving 7 bases between the germline ends. This table comes from immunoSEQ multiplex PCR, and its TCRdb copy is limited to in-frame clones, with some not included. The table shows more than 55,000 clones, with approximately 94% occurring only once. The sequence derives from a person between 60 and 69 years old in good health. The sequencing sample was made of naive CD4+ T cells from blood. Specified subset: CD45RO-negative CD62L-positive naive CD4 T cells. The chain is built from TRBV18 and TRBJ2-1; no clear D gene. CDR3 nucleotides: TGTGCCAGCTCACCTGACAAGAATGAGCAGTTCTTC. Translated, it gives CASSPDKNEQFF.